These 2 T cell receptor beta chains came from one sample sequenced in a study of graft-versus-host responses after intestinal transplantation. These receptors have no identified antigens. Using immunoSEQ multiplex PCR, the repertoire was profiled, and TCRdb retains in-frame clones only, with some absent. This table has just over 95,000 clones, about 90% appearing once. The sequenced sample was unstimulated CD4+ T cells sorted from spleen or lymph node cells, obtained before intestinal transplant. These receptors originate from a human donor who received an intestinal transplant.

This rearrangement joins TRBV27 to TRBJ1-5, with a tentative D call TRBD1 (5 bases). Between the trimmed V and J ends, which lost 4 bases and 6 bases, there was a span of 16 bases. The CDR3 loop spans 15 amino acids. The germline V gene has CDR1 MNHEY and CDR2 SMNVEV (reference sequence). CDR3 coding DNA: TGTGCCAGCAGTTATTCACCAGGGTCGGCTCAGCCCCAGCATTTT. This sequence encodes CASSYSPGSAQPQHF.

CDR3 protein: CASSLTTGGFPGEAFF. Here the CDR3 DNA reads TGTGCCAGCAGCTTAACGACAGGGGGCTTTCCCGGGGAAGCTTTCTTT. This chain links TRBV7-8 with TRBJ1-1; 10 nucleotides agree with TRBD1. Losses at the gene ends were 2 bases for V and 8 bases for J; bases not matched to a gene: 11. The CDR3 has 16 residues. Germline-derived CDR1 and CDR2 are SGHVS and FQNEAQ. The full variable domain, with the rest looked up from reference TRBV7-8 and TRBJ1-1, is GAGVSQSPRYKVAKRGQDVALRCDPISGHVSLFWYQQALGQGPEFLTYFQNEAQLDKSGLPSDRFFAERPEGSVSTLKIQRTQQEDSAVYLCASSLTTGGFPGEAFFGQGTRLTVV.